The 3 T cell receptor beta chains below come from one sample, sequenced in a study of OX40 agonist ivuxolimab in advanced cancers. TCRdb's table, derived via immunoSEQ multiplex PCR, lists solely in-frame clones and lacks some. The sample has about 59,000 clones, 88% seen once. Source: CD4+ or CD8+ T cells sorted from blood, taken in a trial of the OX40 agonist ivuxolimab. These receptors originate from an adult with an advanced solid tumor such as melanoma, head and neck, liver or kidney cancer.

The chain links TRBV6-5 to TRBJ2-3; 9 positions match TRBD2. This CDR3 region has 16 residues. Germline CDR1 is MNHEY and CDR2 is SVGAGI. After removal of 0 bases from V and 4 bases from J, the junction contained 5 bases not matched to a gene. DNA for the CDR3: TGTGCCAGCAGTTACTCGATTGCGGGAGGGGCAGATACGCAGTATTTT. Its translation is CASSYSIAGGADTQYF.

The chain is built from TRBV27 and TRBJ2-7; D is unclear. Germline-derived CDR1 and CDR2 are MNHEY and SMNVEV (reference sequence). V was shortened by 3 bases and J by 3 bases, with 12 bases between the two germline ends. CDR3 length: 14 amino acids. The CDR3 sequence is CASSLRGPNYEQYF. CDR3 DNA sequence: TGTGCCAGCAGTTTGCGCGGCCCGAACTACGAGCAGTACTTC.

The chain carries TRBV19 and TRBJ1-5; the D gene is possibly TRBD1 (6 bases). Trimming removed 6 bases at V and 3 bases at J, with 12 bases between. This CDR3 has 14 amino acids. Germline CDR1 LNHDA, CDR2 SQIVND (reference sequence). CDR3 in amino acids: CASRPGQINQPQHF. DNA of the CDR3: TGTGCCAGTAGGCCAGGACAGATCAATCAGCCCCAGCATTTT.